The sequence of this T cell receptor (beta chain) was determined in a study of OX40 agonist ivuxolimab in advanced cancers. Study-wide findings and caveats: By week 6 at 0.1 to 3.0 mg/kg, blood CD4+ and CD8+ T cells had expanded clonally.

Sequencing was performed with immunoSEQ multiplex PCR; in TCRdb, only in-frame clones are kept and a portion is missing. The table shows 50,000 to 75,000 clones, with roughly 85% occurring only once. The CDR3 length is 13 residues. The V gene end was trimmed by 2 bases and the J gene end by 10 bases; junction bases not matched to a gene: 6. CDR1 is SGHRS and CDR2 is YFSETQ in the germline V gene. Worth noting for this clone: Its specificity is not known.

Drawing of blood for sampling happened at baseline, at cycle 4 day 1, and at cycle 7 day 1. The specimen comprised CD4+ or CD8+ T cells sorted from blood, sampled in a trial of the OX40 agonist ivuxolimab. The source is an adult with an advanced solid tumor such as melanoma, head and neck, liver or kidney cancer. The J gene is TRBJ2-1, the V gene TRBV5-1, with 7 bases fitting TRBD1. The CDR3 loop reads CASSFGTAREQFF. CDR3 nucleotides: TGCGCCAGCAGCTTTGGGACAGCAAGAGAGCAGTTCTTC.